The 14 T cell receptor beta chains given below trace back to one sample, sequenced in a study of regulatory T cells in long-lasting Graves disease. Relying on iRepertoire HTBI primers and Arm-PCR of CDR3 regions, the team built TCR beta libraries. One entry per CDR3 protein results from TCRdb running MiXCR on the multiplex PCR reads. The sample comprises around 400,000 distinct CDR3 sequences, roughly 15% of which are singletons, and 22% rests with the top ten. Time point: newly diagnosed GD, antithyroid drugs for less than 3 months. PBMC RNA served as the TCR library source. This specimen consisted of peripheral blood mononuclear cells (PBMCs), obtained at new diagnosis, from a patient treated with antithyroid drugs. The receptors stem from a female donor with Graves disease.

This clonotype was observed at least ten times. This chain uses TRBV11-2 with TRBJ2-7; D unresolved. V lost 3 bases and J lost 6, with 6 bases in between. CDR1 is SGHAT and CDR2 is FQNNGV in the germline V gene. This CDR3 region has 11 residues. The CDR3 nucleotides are TGTGCCAGCAGCTTTTCGGTCGAGCAGTACTTC. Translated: CASSFSVEQYF.

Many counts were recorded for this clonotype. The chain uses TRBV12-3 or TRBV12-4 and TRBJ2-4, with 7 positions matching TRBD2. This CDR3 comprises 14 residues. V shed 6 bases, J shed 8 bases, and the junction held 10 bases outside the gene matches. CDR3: CASSVAGAGDIQYF. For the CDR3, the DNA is TGTGCCAGCAGCGTCGCGGGAGCAGGAGACATTCAGTACTTC.

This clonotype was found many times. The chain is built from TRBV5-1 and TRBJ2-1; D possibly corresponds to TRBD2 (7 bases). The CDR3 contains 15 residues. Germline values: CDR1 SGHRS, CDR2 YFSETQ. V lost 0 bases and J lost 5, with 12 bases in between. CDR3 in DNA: TGCGCCAGCAGCTTGGAGGGGAGGGGGAACAATGAGCAGTTCTTC. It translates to CASSLEGRGNNEQFF.

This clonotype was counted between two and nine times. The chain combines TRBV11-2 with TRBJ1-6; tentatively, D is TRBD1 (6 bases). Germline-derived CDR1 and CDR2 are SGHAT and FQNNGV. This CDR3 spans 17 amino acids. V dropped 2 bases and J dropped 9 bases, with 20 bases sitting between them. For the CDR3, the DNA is TGTGCCAGCAGCTTAAAAAGGCTGACAGGTCGGGGTTCACCCCTCCACTTT. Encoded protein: CASSLKRLTGRGSPLHF. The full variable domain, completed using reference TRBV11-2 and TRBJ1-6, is EAGVAQSPRYKIIEKRQSVAFWCNPISGHATLYWYQQILGQGPKLLIQFQNNGVVDDSQLPKDRFSAERLKGVDSTLKIQPAKLEDSAVYLCASSLKRLTGRGSPLHFGNGTRLTVT.

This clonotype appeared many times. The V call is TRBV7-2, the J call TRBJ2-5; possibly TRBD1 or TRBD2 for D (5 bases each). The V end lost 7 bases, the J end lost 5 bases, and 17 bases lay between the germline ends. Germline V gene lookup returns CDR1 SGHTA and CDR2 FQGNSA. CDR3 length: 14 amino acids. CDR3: CASTRDARSETQYF. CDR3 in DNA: TGTGCCAGCACCCGGGACGCACGCTCGGAGACCCAGTACTTC.

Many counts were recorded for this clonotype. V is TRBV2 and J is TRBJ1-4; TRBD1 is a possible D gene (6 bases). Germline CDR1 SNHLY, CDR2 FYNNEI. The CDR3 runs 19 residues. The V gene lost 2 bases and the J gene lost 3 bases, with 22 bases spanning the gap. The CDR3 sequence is CASSERITYSGAANEKLFF. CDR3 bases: TGTGCCAGCAGTGAACGAATAACCTACTCAGGGGCAGCTAATGAAAAACTGTTTTTT.

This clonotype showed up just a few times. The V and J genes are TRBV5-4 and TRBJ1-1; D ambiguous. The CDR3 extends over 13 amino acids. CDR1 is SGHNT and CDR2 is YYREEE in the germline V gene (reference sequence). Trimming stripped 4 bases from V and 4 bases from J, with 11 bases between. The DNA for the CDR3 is TGTGCCAGCAGCCCCCAACGCAGCACTGAAGCTTTCTTT. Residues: CASSPQRSTEAFF.

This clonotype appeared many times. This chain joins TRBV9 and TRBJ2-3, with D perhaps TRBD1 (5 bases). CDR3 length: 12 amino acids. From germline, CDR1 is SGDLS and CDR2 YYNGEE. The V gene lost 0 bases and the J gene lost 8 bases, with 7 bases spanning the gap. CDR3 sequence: CASSVARGTQYF. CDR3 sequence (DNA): TGTGCCAGCAGCGTAGCTAGGGGTACGCAGTATTTT.

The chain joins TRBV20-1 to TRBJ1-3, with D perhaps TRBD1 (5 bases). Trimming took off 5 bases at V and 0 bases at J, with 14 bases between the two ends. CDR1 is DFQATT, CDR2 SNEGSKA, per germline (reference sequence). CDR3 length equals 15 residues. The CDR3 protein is CSAGRDLTSGNTIYF. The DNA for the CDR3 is TGCAGTGCTGGCCGGGACCTCACCTCTGGAAACACCATATATTTT.

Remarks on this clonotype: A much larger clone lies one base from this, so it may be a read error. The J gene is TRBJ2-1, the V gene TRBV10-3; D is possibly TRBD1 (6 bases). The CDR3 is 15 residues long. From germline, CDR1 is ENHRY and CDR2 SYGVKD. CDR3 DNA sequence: TGTGCCGTCAGTGGAACAGGGTTTACCTACAATGAGCAGTTCTTC. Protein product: CAVSGTGFTYNEQFF.

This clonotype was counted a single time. The CDR3, as DNA: TGTGCCAGCAGCTTAAGAGGGGCTTGGGACTATGGCTACACCTTC. Amino acid sequence: CASSLRGAWDYGYTF. J is TRBJ1-2 and V is TRBV11-2; D perhaps matches TRBD1 (5 bases). V lost 2 bases and J 3 bases, leaving 13 bases between the germline ends. Looked up from germline, CDR1 is SGHAT and CDR2 is FQNNGV. The CDR3 is made up of 15 amino acids.

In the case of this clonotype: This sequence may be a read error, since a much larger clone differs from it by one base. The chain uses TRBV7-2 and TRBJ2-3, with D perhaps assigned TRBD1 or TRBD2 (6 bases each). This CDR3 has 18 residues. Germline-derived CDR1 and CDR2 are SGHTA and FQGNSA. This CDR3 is CAGSPDGGGRWGTDTQYF. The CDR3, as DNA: TGTGCCGGCAGCCCCGACGGTGGGGGGCGCTGGGGCACAGATACGCAGTATTTT. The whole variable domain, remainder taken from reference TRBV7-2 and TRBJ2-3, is GAGVSQSPSNKVTEKGKDVELRCDPISGHTALYWYRQSLGQGLEFLIYFQGNSAPDKSGLPSDRFSAERTGGSVSTLTIQRTQQEDSAVYLCAGSPDGGGRWGTDTQYFGPGTRLTVL.

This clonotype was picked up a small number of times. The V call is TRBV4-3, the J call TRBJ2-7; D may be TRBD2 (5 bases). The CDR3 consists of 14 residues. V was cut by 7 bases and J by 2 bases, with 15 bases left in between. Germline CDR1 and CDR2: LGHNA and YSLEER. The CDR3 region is CASIPTGLAYEQYF. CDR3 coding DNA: TGCGCCAGCATCCCGACGGGGTTAGCCTACGAGCAGTACTTC.

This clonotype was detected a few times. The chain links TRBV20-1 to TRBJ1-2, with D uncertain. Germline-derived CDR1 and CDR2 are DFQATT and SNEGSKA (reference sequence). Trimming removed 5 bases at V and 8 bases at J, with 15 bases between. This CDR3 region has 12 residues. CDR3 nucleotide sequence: TGCAGTGCTCCTCGGACGGAGGACGGCTACACCTTC. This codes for CSAPRTEDGYTF.